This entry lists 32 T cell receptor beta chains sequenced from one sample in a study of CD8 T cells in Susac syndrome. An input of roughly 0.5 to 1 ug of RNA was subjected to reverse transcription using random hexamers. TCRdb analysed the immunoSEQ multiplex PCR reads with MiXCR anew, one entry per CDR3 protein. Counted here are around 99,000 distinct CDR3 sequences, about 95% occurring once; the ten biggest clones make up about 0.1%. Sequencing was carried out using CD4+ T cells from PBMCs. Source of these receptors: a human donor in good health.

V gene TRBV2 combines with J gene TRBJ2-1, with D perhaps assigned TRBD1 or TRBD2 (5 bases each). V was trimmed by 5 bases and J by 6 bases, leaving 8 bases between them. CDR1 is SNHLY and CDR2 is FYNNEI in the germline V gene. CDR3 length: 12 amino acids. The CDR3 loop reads CASSTGTNEQFF. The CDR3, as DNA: TGTGCCAGCAGTACCGGGACCAATGAGCAGTTCTTC.

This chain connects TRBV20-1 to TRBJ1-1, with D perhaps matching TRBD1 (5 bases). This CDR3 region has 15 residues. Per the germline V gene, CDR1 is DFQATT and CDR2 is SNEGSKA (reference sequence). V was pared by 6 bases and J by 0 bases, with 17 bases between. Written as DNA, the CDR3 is TGCAGTGCCATCGACAGACAGAGTGTGAACACTGAAGCTTTCTTT. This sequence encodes CSAIDRQSVNTEAFF.

The CDR3 protein is CASSLSTDLAKNIQYF. CDR3 coding DNA: TGCGCCAGCAGTCTATCGACAGACCTAGCCAAAAACATTCAGTACTTC. This chain connects TRBV23-1 to TRBJ2-4; TRBD1 is a possible D gene (5 bases). TRBV23-1 is noted as an ORF with a role that remains uncertain. Trimming took 4 bases from V and 0 from J, leaving 13 bases between them. This CDR3 has 16 amino acids.

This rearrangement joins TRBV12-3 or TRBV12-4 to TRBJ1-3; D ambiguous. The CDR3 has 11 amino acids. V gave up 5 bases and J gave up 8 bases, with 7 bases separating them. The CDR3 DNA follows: TGTGCCAGCAGTATCGGGGACACCATATATTTT. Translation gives CASSIGDTIYF.

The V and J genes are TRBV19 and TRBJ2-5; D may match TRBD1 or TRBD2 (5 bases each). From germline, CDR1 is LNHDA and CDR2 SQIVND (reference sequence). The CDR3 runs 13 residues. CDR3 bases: TGTGCTACGAGTCAGGGAGATCAAGAGACCCAGTACTTC. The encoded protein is CATSQGDQETQYF.

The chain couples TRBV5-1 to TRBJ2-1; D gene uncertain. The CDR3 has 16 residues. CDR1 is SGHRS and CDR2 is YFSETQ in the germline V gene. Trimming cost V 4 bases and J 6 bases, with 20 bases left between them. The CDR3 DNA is TGCGCCAGCAGCCTTACTCACATCTCTACCCTCAATGAGCAGTTCTTC. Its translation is CASSLTHISTLNEQFF.

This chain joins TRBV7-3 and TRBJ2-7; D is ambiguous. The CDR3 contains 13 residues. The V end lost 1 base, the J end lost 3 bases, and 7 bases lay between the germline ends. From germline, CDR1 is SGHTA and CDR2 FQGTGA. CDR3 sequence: CASSLRRGYEQYF. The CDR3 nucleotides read TGTGCCAGCAGCTTAAGACGCGGCTACGAGCAGTACTTC.

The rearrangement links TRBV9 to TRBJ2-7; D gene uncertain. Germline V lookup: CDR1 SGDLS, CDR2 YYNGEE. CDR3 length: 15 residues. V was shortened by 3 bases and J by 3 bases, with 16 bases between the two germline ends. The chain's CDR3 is CASSAYTGPGYEQYF. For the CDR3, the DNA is TGTGCCAGCAGCGCTTATACCGGGCCGGGCTACGAGCAGTACTTC.

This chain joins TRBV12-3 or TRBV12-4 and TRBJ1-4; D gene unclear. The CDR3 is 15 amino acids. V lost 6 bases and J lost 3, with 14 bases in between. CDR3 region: CASSPELASNEKLFF. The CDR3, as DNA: TGTGCCAGCAGCCCAGAATTAGCATCTAATGAAAAACTGTTTTTT.

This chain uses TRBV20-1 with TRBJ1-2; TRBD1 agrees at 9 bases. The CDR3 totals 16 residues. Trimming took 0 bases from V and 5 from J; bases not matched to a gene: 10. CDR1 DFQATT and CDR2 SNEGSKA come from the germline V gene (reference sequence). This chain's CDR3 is CSARDRDRDFRYGYTF. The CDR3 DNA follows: TGCAGTGCTAGAGACCGGGACAGGGACTTCCGTTATGGCTACACCTTC.

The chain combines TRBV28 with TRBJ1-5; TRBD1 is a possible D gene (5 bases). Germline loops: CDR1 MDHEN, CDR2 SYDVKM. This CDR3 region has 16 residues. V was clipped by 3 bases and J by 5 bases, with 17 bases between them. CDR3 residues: CASSLAGTLIYQPQHF. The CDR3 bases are TGTGCCAGCAGTTTGGCAGGGACGCTAATCTATCAGCCCCAGCATTTT.

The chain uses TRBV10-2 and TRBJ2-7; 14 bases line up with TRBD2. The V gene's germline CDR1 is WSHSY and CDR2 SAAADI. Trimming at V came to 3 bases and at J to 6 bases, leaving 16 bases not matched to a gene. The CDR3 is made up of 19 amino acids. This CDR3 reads CASSDTSTGLAGVGIEQYF. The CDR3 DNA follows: TGCGCCAGCAGTGACACTTCTACGGGACTAGCGGGAGTAGGAATCGAGCAGTACTTC.

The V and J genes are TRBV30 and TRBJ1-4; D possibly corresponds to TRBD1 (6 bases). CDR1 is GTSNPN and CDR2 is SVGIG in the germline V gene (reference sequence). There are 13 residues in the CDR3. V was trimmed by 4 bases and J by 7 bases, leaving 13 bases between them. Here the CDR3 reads CAWKPGGSEKLFF. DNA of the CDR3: TGTGCCTGGAAACCTGGGGGCAGTGAAAAACTGTTTTTT.

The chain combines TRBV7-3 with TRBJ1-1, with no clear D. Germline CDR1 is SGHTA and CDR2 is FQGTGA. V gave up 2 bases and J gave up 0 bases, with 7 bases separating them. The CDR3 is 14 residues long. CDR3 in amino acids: CASSLEAMNTEAFF. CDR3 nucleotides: TGTGCCAGCAGCTTAGAGGCCATGAACACTGAAGCTTTCTTT.

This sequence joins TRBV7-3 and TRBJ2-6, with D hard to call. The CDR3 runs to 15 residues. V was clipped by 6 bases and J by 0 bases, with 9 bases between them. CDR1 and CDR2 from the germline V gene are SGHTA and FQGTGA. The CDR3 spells CASRSRASGANVLTF. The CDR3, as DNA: TGTGCCAGCAGGAGCAGAGCCTCTGGGGCCAACGTCCTGACTTTC.

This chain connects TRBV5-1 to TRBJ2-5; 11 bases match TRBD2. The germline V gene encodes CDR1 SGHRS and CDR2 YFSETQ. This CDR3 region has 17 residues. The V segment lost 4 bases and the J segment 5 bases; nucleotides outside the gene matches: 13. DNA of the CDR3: TGCGCCAGCAGCCTCCAACCCCTAGCGGGAGGTGTTGAGACCCAGTACTTC. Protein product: CASSLQPLAGGVETQYF.

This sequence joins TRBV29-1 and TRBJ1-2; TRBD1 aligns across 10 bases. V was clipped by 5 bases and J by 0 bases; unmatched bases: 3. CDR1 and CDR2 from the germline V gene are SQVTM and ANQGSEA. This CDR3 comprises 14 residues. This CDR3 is CSVRQGAPNYGYTF. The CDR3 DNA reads TGCAGCGTTCGACAGGGGGCACCTAACTATGGCTACACCTTC.

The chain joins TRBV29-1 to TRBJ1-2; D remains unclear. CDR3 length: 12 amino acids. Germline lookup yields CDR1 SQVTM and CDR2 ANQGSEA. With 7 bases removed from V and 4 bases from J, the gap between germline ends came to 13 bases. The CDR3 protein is CSAFDQSYGYTF. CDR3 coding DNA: TGCAGCGCCTTTGACCAATCCTATGGCTACACCTTC.

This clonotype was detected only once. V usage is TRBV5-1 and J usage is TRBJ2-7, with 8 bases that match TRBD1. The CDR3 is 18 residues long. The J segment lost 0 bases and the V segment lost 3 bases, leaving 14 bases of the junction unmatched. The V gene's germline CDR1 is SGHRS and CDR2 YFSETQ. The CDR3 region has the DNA TGCGCCAGCAGCTCCATCCCGGACGGGACAGGAGACTCCTACGAGCAGTACTTC. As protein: CASSSIPDGTGDSYEQYF.

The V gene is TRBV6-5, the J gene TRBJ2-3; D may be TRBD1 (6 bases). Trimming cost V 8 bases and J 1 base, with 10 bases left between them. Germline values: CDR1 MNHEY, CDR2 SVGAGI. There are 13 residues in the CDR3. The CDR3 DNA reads TGTGCCAGCGTACCAGGGGGCACAGATACGCAGTATTTT. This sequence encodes CASVPGGTDTQYF.

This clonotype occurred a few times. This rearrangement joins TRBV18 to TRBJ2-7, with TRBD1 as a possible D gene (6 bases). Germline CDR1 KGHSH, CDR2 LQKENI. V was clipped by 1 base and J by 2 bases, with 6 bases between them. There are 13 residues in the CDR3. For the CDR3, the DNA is TGTGCCAGCTCACCACAGGGGGCCTACGAGCAGTACTTC. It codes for CASSPQGAYEQYF. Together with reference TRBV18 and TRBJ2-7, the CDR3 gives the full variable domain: NAGVMQNPRHLVRRRGQEARLRCSPMKGHSHVYWYRQLPEEGLKFMVYLQKENIIDESGMPKERFSAEFPKEGPSILRIQQVVRGDSAAYFCASSPQGAYEQYFGPGTRLTVT.

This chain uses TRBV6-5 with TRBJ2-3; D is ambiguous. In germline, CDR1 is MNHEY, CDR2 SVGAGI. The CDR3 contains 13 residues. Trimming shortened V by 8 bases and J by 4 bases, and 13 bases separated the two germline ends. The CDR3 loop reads CASGRSFADTQYF. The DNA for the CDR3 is TGTGCCAGCGGCAGGAGTTTTGCAGATACGCAGTATTTT.

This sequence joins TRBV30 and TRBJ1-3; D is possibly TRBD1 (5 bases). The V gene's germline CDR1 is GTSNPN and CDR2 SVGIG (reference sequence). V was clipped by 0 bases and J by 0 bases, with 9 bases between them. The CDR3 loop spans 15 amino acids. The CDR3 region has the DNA TGTGCCTGGAGTGTCGGGACCTTCTCTGGAAACACCATATATTTT. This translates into CAWSVGTFSGNTIYF.

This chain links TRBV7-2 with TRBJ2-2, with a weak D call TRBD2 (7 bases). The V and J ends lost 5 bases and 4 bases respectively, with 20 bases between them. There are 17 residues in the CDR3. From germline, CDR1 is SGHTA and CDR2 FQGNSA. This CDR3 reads CASSPRGTNKPTGELFF. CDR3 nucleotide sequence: TGTGCCAGCAGCCCGAGGGGGACTAATAAACCCACCGGGGAGCTGTTTTTT.

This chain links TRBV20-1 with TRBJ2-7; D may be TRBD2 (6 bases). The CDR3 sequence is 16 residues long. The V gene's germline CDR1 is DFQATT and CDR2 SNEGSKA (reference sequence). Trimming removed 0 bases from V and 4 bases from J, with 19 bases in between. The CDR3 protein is CSARDLRAGKTYEQYF. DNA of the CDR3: TGCAGTGCTAGAGATCTTAGGGCGGGAAAGACGTACGAGCAGTACTTC.

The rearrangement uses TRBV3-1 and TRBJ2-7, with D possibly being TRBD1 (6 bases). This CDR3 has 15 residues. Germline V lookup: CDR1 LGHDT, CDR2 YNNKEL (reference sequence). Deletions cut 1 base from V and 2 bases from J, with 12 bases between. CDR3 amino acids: CASSQGTQGPYEQYF. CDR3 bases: TGTGCCAGCAGCCAAGGGACACAGGGACCCTACGAGCAGTACTTC.

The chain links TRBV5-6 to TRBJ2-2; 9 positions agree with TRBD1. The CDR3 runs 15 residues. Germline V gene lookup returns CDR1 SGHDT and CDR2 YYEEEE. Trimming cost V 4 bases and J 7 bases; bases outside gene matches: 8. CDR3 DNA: TGTGCCAGCAGCCGGGTGGACAGGGGAGGCGGGGAGCTGTTTTTT. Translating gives CASSRVDRGGGELFF. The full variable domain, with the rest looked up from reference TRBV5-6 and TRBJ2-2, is DAGVTQSPTHLIKTRGQQVTLRCSPKSGHDTVSWYQQALGQGPQFIFQYYEEEERQRGNFPDRFSGHQFPNYSSELNVNALLLGDSALYLCASSRVDRGGGELFFGEGSRLTVL.

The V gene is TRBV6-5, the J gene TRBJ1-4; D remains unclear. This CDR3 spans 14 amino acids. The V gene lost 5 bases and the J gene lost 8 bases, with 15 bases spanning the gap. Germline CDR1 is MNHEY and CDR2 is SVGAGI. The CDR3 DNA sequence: TGTGCCAGCAGTCCGACTTCAAGGGAAGAAAAACTGTTTTTT. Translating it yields CASSPTSREEKLFF.

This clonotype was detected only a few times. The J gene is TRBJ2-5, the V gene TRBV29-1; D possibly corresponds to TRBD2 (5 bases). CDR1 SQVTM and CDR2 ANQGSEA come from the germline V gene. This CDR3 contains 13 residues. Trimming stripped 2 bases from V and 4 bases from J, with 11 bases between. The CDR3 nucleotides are TGCAGCGTTGAATCCTCGGGGTCAGAGACCCAGTACTTC. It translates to CSVESSGSETQYF.

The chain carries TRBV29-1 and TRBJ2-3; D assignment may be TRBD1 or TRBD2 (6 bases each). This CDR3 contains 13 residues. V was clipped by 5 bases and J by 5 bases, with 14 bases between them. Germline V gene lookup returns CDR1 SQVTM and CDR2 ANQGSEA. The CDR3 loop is CSVTRGPGDTQYF. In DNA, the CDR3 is TGCAGCGTTACCCGGGGGCCGGGAGATACGCAGTATTTT.

The CDR3, as DNA: TGCAGCGTTGAAAACTCCTACGAGCAGTACTTC. Translating gives CSVENSYEQYF. This chain links TRBV29-1 with TRBJ2-7; D is uncertain. V lost 2 bases and J lost 0, with 2 bases in between. Per the germline V gene, CDR1 is SQVTM and CDR2 is ANQGSEA. The CDR3 has 11 amino acids.

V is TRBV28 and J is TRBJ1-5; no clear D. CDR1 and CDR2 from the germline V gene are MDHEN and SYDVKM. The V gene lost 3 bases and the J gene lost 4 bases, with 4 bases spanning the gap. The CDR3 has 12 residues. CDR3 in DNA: TGTGCCAGCAGTTTCGTGAATCAGCCCCAGCATTTT. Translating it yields CASSFVNQPQHF.